This T cell receptor (beta chain) was identified during a study of shared clonotypes between healthy human individuals. As for the study in general: Per donor, CD8 memory used one plate, CD8 naive used two, CD4 memory used three and CD4 naive used three.

The trim removed 6 bases at V and 6 bases at J, leaving 4 bases unmatched. Germline assignment: CDR1 SNHLY and CDR2 FYNNEI. This CDR3 is built from 14 residues. A remark on this clone: The antigen remains unidentified.

Study-level points and caveats: Limitation of the genetic and exposure-history diversity represented came from the few donors.

An approximately 210 ng quantity of DNA, roughly 30,000 T cell genomes, went into the sorted-subset replicate PCRs. TCRdb's table, derived via immunoSEQ multiplex PCR, lists solely in-frame clones and lacks some. The sample has over a million clones, 70% to 80% seen once. This clonotype originated in a man between 18 and 29 years old in good health. Some clones in this sample may be carry-over from other donors' samples. Sequencing input: memory CD4+ T cells from PBMCs. Subset of the sample: CD45RA-negative fraction. The chain uses TRBV2 and TRBJ2-7, with 14 bases lining up with TRBD2. The CDR3 DNA follows: TGTGCCAGCAGCGGTGGACTAGCGGGAGGCGAGCAGTACTTC. Residues: CASSGGLAGGEQYF.